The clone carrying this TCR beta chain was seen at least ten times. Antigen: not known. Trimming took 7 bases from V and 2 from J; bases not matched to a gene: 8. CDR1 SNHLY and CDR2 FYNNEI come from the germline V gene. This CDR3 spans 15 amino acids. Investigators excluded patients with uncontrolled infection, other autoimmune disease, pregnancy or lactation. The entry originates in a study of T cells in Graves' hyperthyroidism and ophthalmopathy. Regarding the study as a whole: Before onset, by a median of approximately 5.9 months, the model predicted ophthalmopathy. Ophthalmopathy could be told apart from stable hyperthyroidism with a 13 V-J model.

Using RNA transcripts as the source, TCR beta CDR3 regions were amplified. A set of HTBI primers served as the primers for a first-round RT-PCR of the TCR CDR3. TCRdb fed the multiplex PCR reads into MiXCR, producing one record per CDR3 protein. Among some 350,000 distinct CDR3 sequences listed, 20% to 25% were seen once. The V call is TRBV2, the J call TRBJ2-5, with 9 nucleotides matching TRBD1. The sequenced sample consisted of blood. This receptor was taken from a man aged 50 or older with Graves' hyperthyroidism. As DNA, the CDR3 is TGTGCCAGCAACAGGGACAGGGCCTATCAAGAGACCCAGTACTTC. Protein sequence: CASNRDRAYQETQYF.